One sample yielded the 17 T cell receptor beta chains listed below, sequenced in a study of cytomegalovirus exposure and HLA in healthy donors (dated by TCRdb to 2015 to 2018). The protocol used for the library was the immunoSEQ multiplex PCR assay. The multiplex PCR relied on a mix of 60 forward primers for TCR Vbeta segments and 13 reverse primers for TCR Jbeta segments. TCRdb mirrors the immuneACCESS table, restricted to in-frame sequences. Some clones are absent from its copies; in checked studies, under half trace to an unresolved V gene, and the reason for the others is unknown. The record for this sample contains more than 40,000 clones. The top ten clonotypes cover 20% to 30% of the sample. Material: PBMCs. These receptors were collected from a man aged 35-49 years in good health and CMV-seropositive.

CDR3 amino acids: CASSLDQPQHF. In nucleotides, the CDR3 is TGTGCCAGCAGTCTCGATCAGCCCCAGCATTTT. This chain joins TRBV28 and TRBJ1-5, with unresolved D. Between the trimmed V and J ends, which lost 5 bases and 5 bases, there was a span of 4 bases. This CDR3 region has 11 residues. Germline loops: CDR1 MDHEN, CDR2 SYDVKM. The full variable domain, completed using reference TRBV28 and TRBJ1-5, is DVKVTQSSRYLVKRTGEKVFLECVQDMDHENMFWYRQDPGLGLRLIYFSYDVKMKEKGDIPEGYSVSREKKERFSLILESASTNQTSMYLCASSLDQPQHFGDGTRLSIL.

CDR3 sequence (DNA): TGCAGCGTTGCGGCCCGGGTAGGAGCCTATGGCTACACCTTC. This gives the protein CSVAARVGAYGYTF. This chain links TRBV29-1 with TRBJ1-2, with no clear D. V was pared by 4 bases and J by 4 bases, with 16 bases between. The germline V gene encodes CDR1 SQVTM and CDR2 ANQGSEA. The CDR3 runs to 14 residues.

The chain links TRBV30 to TRBJ2-7, with 7 positions matching TRBD1. The trim removed 5 bases at V and 6 bases at J, leaving 7 bases unmatched. The CDR3 spans 12 residues. The germline V gene has CDR1 GTSNPN and CDR2 SVGIG (reference sequence). The CDR3 region has the DNA TGTGCCTGGGCGAACAGGGGTTCCGAGCAGTACTTC. The encoded protein is CAWANRGSEQYF.

The chain links TRBV4-2 to TRBJ2-5, with D possibly matching TRBD2 (6 bases). Per the germline V gene, CDR1 is LGHNA and CDR2 is YNFKEQ. V dropped 11 bases and J dropped 1 base, with 29 bases sitting between them. The CDR3 length is 18 residues. CDR3 nucleotides: TGTGCCCTCAGCCAAGATATAGGCGGGGCGCAGCCCCAAGAGACCCAGTACTTC. Its translation: CALSQDIGGAQPQETQYF.

This chain joins TRBV10-3 and TRBJ1-2; no definite D call. V gave up 9 bases and J gave up 8 bases, with 22 bases separating them. Germline V gene sequence: CDR1 ENHRY, CDR2 SYGVKD. The CDR3 spans 14 residues. The CDR3 DNA reads TGTGCCATTCTCATAGGTTCGGGTAGTGAGGGCTACACCTTC. Its protein product is CAILIGSGSEGYTF.

The V and J genes are TRBV27 and TRBJ2-7; weak D call: TRBD2 (7 bases). Germline CDR1 MNHEY, CDR2 SMNVEV (reference sequence). The CDR3 has 13 residues. With 6 bases removed from V and 6 bases from J, the gap between germline ends came to 15 bases. CDR3 DNA: TGTGCCAGCAGGGATGCGGGGGCCGCCGAGCAGTACTTC. Translating gives CASRDAGAAEQYF.

CDR3 in amino acids: CASSTNYYNEQFF. In DNA form, the CDR3 reads TGTGCCAGCAGCACGAACTATTACAATGAGCAGTTCTTC. The chain is built from TRBV11-3 and TRBJ2-1; D gene uncertain. The V end was cut by 5 bases, the J end by 4 bases, with 9 bases between. Germline values: CDR1 SGHNT, CDR2 YENEEA. This CDR3 has 13 residues. The complete variable domain, with remaining parts taken from reference TRBV11-3 and TRBJ2-1, reads EAGVVQSPRYKIIEKKQPVAFWCNPISGHNTLYWYLQNLGQGPELLIRYENEEAVDDSQLPKDRFSAERLKGVDSTLKIQPAELGDSAVYLCASSTNYYNEQFFGPGTRLTVL.

The CDR3 spells CASSDGQGADYGYTF. The CDR3 DNA follows: TGTGCCAGCAGCGATGGACAGGGGGCGGACTATGGCTACACCTTC. The V call is TRBV7-9, the J call TRBJ1-2; 11 bases fit TRBD1. The CDR3 extends over 15 amino acids. From germline, CDR1 is SEHNR and CDR2 FQNEAQ (reference sequence). Germline trimming cut 5 bases from V and 3 bases from J; bases unmatched to any gene: 5.

CDR3 residues: CASRSGANVLTF. CDR3 DNA sequence: TGTGCCAGCCGCTCTGGGGCCAACGTCCTGACTTTC. The chain uses TRBV6-5 and TRBJ2-6; D remains unclear. Germline CDR1 reads MNHEY; CDR2 reads SVGAGI. Between the trimmed V and J ends, which lost 8 bases and 0 bases, there was a span of 2 bases. There are 12 residues in the CDR3.

The chain recombines TRBV11-2 with TRBJ1-2; D is ambiguous. CDR1 is SGHAT, CDR2 FQNNGV, per germline. V lost 2 bases to trimming and J lost 7 bases, with 17 bases between them. The CDR3 contains 15 residues. This CDR3 is CASSLRPPPGSGYTF. For the CDR3, the DNA is TGTGCCAGCAGCTTACGACCACCCCCGGGGTCTGGCTACACCTTC.

A note on this clone: This sample includes further DNA sequences coding for the same CDR3. The genes are TRBV18 and TRBJ1-2; tentative D call: TRBD1 (6 bases). This CDR3 is built from 14 residues. V was pared by 8 bases and J by 2 bases, with 15 bases between. Germline CDR1 is KGHSH and CDR2 is LQKENI. The CDR3 nucleotides are TGTGCCAGCACGGACAGTCAAGGAAACTATGGCTACACCTTC. Translated, it gives CASTDSQGNYGYTF.

V gene TRBV28 combines with J gene TRBJ1-1, with no clear D. Germline V lookup: CDR1 MDHEN, CDR2 SYDVKM. V was clipped by 3 bases and J by 10 bases, with 6 bases between them. This CDR3 is built from 10 residues. The CDR3 sequence: CASSLGTAFF. DNA of the CDR3: TGTGCCAGCAGTTTGGGCACAGCTTTCTTT.

The rearrangement links TRBV28 to TRBJ2-1, with 11 bases aligning to TRBD2. J gave up 5 bases and V 6 bases, and 6 bases lay outside the gene matches. CDR1 is MDHEN and CDR2 is SYDVKM in the germline V gene. This CDR3 has 15 amino acids. CDR3 amino acids: CASRIAGGPHNEQFF. The CDR3 DNA reads as TGTGCCAGCAGAATAGCGGGAGGGCCCCACAATGAGCAGTTCTTC.

J is TRBJ1-1 and V is TRBV11-2; 9 bases are shared with TRBD1. In germline, CDR1 is SGHAT, CDR2 FQNNGV. The ends lost 5 bases at V and 5 bases at J; junction bases unmatched: 6. This CDR3 has 14 residues. The CDR3 DNA is TGTGCCAGCAGCCGGGACAGGGCGGGTACTGAAGCTTTCTTT. This gives the protein CASSRDRAGTEAFF.

The J gene is TRBJ2-7, the V gene TRBV30; possibly TRBD1 for D (6 bases). The CDR3 has 12 amino acids. Germline CDR1 reads GTSNPN; CDR2 reads SVGIG (reference sequence). The V gene lost 7 bases and the J gene lost 5 bases, with 15 bases spanning the gap. The CDR3 reads CASTKQGDEQYF. For the CDR3, the DNA is TGTGCCTCCACGAAACAGGGAGACGAGCAGTACTTC.

DNA of the CDR3: TGTGCCAGCAGTGACAGTTACTATGGCTACACCTTC. Protein sequence: CASSDSYYGYTF. This chain connects TRBV6-1 to TRBJ1-2; D is unresolved. CDR1 is MNHNS and CDR2 is SASEGT in the germline V gene. V was cut by 3 bases and J by 3 bases, with 5 bases left in between. This CDR3 has 12 residues.

The J gene is TRBJ1-1, the V gene TRBV4-3, with D perhaps matching TRBD1 (6 bases). The CDR3 sequence is 14 residues long. Trimming took 4 bases from V and 4 from J, leaving 13 bases between them. Germline-derived CDR1 and CDR2 are LGHNA and YSLEER. CDR3 nucleotides: TGCGCCAGCAGCCCCAACACAGGGACCACTGAAGCTTTCTTT. It is translated as CASSPNTGTTEAFF.